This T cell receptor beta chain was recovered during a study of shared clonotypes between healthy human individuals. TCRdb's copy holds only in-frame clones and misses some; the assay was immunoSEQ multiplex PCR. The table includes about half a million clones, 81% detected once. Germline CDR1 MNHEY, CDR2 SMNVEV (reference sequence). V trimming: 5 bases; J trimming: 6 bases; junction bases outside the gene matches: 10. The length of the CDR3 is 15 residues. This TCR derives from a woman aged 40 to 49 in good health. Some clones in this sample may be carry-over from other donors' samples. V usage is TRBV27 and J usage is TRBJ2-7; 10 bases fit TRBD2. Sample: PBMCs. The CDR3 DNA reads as TGTGCCAGCAGTCCACGGCTAGCGGGAGCGCGCGAGCAGTACTTC. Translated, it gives CASSPRLAGAREQYF.